The clone carrying this TCR beta chain was seen more than once but under ten times. Its antigen is not identified. The data originate from a study of T cell repertoires in cytomegalovirus infection. Background on the study: Based on public TCR beta signatures, there were indications of CMV infection and of a matching HLA type. General study points: It was HLA-C-restricted CMV-specific TCR beta clonotypes that dominated the response ex vivo.

TCRdb re-analysed the reads in MiXCR, keeping a single row per CDR3 protein. The sample has around 340,000 distinct CDR3 sequences, about 28% seen once. The TCR comes from a human donor in good health (CMV status not recorded). Some clones in this sample may be carry-over from other donors' samples. The sequencing used cultured PBMCs, collected from culture after CMV antigen stimulation.

As DNA, the CDR3 is TGTGCCAGCAGCTTCCCCACGGGACAGGGTGTCCACAATGAGCAGTTCTTC. Residues: CASSFPTGQGVHNEQFF. This chain joins TRBV7-3 and TRBJ2-1; 9 nucleotides align to TRBD1. Germline assignment: CDR1 SGHTA and CDR2 FQGTGA. With 3 bases clipped from V and 5 bases from J, the junction kept 11 bases outside the gene matches. The length of the CDR3 is 17 residues.